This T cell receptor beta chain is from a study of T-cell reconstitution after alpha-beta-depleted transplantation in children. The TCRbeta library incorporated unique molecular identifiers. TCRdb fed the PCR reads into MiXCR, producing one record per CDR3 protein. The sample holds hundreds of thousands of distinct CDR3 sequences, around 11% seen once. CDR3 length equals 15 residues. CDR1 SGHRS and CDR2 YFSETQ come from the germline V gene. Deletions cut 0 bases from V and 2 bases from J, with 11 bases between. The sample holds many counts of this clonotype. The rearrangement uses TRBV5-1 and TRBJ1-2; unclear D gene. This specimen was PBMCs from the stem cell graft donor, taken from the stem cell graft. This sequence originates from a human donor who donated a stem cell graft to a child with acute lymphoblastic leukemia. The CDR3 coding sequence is TGCGCCAGCAGCTTGGACAGAGCAACGAACTATGGCTACACCTTC. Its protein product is CASSLDRATNYGYTF.